The present entry profiles one T cell receptor (beta chain) with its context. What it binds is unknown. A read error may account for a junction end that differs from germline. The sample belongs to a study of identical twins' blood T cells. Study-wide results and limits: Even for out-of-frame TCRbeta, twins reportedly shared V gene usage much more than unrelated donors. Top TCRbeta clonotypes were shared more with twin than unrelated donors.

The V gene's germline CDR1 is SGHRS and CDR2 YFSETQ. The CDR3 extends over 13 amino acids. TCRdb reprocessed the 5' RACE reads via MiXCR and lists one record per CDR3 protein. Of roughly 380,000 distinct CDR3 sequences in the sample, about 28% were seen once. The sequenced sample was PBMCs. The clonotype originates from a woman between 18 and 50 years old in good health. The rearrangement joins TRBV5-1 to TRBJ1-1; D is uncertain. The CDR3 DNA reads as TGCGCCAGCAGCTTGGGGTCGAACACTGAATCTTTCTTT. Translation gives CASSLGSNTESFF.